This is a list of T cell receptor beta chains from one sample in a study of shared clonotypes between healthy human individuals. Libraries were prepared by immunoSEQ multiplex PCR; TCRdb keeps only in-frame clonotypes and omits some of them. Among more than 2 million clones listed, about 95% were seen once. Sequenced material: naive CD8+ T cells sorted from blood. The receptors stem from a man younger than 35 in good health. Each CDR3 is given with its conserved first and last residue. D genes are given only for firm matches. Only part of the rows carry a size: once, few, many, or a class if the clone is expanded.

V gene,D gene,clone size,CDR3 protein
TRBV5-4,NA,NA,CASSDGSDTQYF
TRBV4-1,NA,NA,CASSQGFPGSGNTIYF
TRBV19,NA,NA,CASSIDRAATYEQYF
TRBV25-1,NA,NA,CASSLGQGGETQYF
TRBV7-9,TRBD1,NA,CASSATGATYEQYF
TRBV7-9,NA,NA,CASSLTASAYTGELFF
TRBV2,NA,NA,CASSEVGGEETQYF
TRBV6-5,NA,NA,CASSSDSYGYTF
TRBV4-1,NA,NA,CASSQVFAETDTQYF
TRBV19,TRBD1,NA,CASSPGTGALDEQYF
TRBV5-1,TRBD1,NA,CASSLTGGIEAFF
TRBV11-2,NA,NA,CASSWLTGELFF
TRBV6-5,NA,NA,CASSYSAEAGELFF
TRBV27,NA,NA,CASSLLAENNEQFF
TRBV7-9,NA,NA,CASSPPSVHGYTF
TRBV6-6,NA,once,CASSYGAGGVDSPLHF
TRBV6-5,NA,NA,CASSYSTPTGELFF
TRBV28,NA,NA,CASSSGVRHEQYF
TRBV7-9,NA,NA,CASEPATGGLETQYF
TRBV9,NA,once,CASSVGGGVPQFF
TRBV5-6,NA,NA,CASSLGGPSSGNTIYF
TRBV5-6,TRBD1,NA,CASSPWTGRRQYF
TRBV10-2,NA,NA,CASSELFGASYSNQPQHF
TRBV7-9,TRBD2,NA,CASSPSPGRGAGANVLTF
TRBV4-1,TRBD1,NA,CASSQDYAAGGVGDSPLHF
TRBV6-5,TRBD1,NA,CASSYGVQGVTGELFF
TRBV28,NA,NA,CASEGGASGIYEQFF
TRBV29-1,TRBD1,NA,CSVGDRDYEQYF
TRBV27,TRBD1,once,CASSPGQGIAYGYTF
TRBV5-4,NA,NA,CASSPGTVELHTDTQYF
TRBV25-1,NA,NA,CASSAQGLAEAFF
TRBV11-1,NA,NA,CASSLALSEQYF
TRBV19,NA,NA,CASSIGQLYEQYF
TRBV25-1,NA,NA,CATGGSYGYTF
TRBV4-3,TRBD1,NA,CASSPGQGFYEQYF
TRBV27,NA,NA,CASTDLNEQFF
TRBV27,NA,NA,CASSLGSYNEQFF
TRBV27,NA,NA,CASTDLEADTQYF
TRBV6-1,NA,NA,CASSELRDSTDTQYF
TRBV27,NA,NA,CASSLYWDTKDTEAFF
TRBV13,NA,NA,CASSLGRFLHYEQYF
TRBV7-9,NA,NA,CASSPEDRKNTEAFF
TRBV11-2,NA,once,CASSPFALMSSYNEQFF
TRBV11-2,TRBD1,NA,CASSLMTGPETQYF
TRBV7-8,TRBD2,NA,CASSPPGLAGVETQYF
TRBV5-6,TRBD2,NA,CASSQGTSAWEQFF
TRBV19,NA,once,CASKLAGSTGELFF
TRBV6-6,NA,NA,CATTGSGNTIYF
TRBV28,NA,NA,CASRDNSYEQYF
TRBV10-3,NA,few,CAISPDGNQPQHF
TRBV7-2,TRBD1,NA,CASSKDRLPEQFF
TRBV28,TRBD1,NA,CASSSRGLQETQYF